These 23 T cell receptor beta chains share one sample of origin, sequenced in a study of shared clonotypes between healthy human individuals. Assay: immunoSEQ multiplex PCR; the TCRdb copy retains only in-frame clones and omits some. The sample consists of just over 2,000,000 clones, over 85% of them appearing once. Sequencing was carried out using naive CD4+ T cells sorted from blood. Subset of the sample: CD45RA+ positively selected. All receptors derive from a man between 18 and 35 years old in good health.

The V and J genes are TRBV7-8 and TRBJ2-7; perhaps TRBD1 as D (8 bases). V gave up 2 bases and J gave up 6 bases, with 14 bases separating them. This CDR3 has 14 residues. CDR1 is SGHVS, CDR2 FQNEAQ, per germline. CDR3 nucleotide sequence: TGTGCCAGCAGCTTATCACAGGGGGGGTTCGAGCAGTACTTC. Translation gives CASSLSQGGFEQYF. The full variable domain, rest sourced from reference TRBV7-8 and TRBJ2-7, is GAGVSQSPRYKVAKRGQDVALRCDPISGHVSLFWYQQALGQGPEFLTYFQNEAQLDKSGLPSDRFFAERPEGSVSTLKIQRTQQEDSAVYLCASSLSQGGFEQYFGPGTRLTVT.

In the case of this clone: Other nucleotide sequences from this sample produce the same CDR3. The CDR3 nucleotides are TGCGCCAGCAGCTTACAGGGTGGCGAGCAGTACTTC. The encoded protein is CASSLQGGEQYF. The V gene is TRBV5-1, the J gene TRBJ2-7; perhaps TRBD1 as D (6 bases). The V gene's germline CDR1 is SGHRS and CDR2 YFSETQ. With 2 bases removed from V and 6 bases from J, the gap between germline ends came to 9 bases. CDR3 length: 12 residues.

CDR3 nucleotides: TGTGCCAGCAGCTTAGTAGGGGGCAGGGGCCAAGAGACCCAGTACTTC. Translated, it gives CASSLVGGRGQETQYF. The chain carries TRBV7-2 and TRBJ2-5; 7 bases align to TRBD1. The trim removed 1 base at V and 1 base at J, leaving 6 bases unmatched. The CDR3 covers 16 residues. CDR1 SGHTA and CDR2 FQGNSA come from the germline V gene.

The CDR3 bases are TGTGCCAGCAGTTCTCGACAGGGGTCGTCGCCCCAGCATTTT. Protein: CASSSRQGSSPQHF. The chain combines TRBV5-6 with TRBJ1-5; TRBD1 matches 8 bases. The CDR3 has 14 residues. The germline CDR1 and CDR2 sequences are SGHDT and YYEEEE. Trimming cost V 5 bases and J 9 bases; bases outside gene matches: 10.

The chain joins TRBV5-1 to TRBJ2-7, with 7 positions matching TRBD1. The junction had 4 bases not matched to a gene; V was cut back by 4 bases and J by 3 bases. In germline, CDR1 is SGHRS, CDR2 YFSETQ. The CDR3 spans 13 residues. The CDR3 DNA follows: TGCGCCAGCAGCCCTCGACAGGGCTACGAGCAGTACTTC. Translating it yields CASSPRQGYEQYF.

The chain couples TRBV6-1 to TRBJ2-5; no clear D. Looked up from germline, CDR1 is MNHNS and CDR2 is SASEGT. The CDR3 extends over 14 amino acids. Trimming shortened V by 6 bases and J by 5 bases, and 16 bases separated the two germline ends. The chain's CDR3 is CASRPGPTWETQYF. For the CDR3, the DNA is TGTGCCAGCAGACCGGGTCCCACCTGGGAGACCCAGTACTTC.

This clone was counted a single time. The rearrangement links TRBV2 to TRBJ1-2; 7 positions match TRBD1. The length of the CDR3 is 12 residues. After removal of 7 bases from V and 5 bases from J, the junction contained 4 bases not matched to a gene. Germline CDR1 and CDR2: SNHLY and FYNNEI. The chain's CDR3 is CASTGTAYGYTF. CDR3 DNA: TGTGCCAGCACCGGGACAGCGTATGGCTACACCTTC.

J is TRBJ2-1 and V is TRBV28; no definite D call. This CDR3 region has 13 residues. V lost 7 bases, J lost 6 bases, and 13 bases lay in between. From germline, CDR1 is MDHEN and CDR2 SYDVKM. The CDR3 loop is CASNPGRINEQFF. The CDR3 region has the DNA TGTGCCAGCAATCCCGGTCGAATCAATGAGCAGTTCTTC.

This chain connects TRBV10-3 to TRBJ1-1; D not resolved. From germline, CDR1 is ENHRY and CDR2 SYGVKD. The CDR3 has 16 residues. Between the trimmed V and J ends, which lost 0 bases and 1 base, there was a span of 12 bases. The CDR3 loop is CAISESRPGTNTEAFF. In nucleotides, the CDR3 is TGTGCCATCAGTGAGTCTCGACCGGGAACGAACACTGAAGCTTTCTTT.

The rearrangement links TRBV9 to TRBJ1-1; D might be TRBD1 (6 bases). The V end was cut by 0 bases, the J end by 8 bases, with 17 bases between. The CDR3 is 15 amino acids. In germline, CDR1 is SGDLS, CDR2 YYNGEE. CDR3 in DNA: TGTGCCAGCAGCGTAGCTCCACAGGGTGAGGTCGAAGCTTTCTTT. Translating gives CASSVAPQGEVEAFF.

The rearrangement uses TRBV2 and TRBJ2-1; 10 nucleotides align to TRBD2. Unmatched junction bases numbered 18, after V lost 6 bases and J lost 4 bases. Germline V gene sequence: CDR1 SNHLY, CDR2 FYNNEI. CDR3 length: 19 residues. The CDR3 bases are TGTGCCAGCAGGCCGAGACTAGCGGGTATCACTAAGGGGTACAATGAGCAGTTCTTC. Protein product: CASRPRLAGITKGYNEQFF.

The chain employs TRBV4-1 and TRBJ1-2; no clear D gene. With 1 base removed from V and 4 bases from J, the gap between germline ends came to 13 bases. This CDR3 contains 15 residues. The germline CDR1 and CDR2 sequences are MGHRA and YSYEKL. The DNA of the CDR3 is TGCGCCAGCAGCCAAGCCTCGACCGCGGCCTATGGCTACACCTTC. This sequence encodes CASSQASTAAYGYTF.

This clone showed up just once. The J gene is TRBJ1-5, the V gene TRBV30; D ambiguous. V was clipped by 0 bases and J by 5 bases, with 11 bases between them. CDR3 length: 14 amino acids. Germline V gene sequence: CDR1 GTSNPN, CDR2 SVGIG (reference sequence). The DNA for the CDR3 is TGTGCCTGGAGTGTAGGACCGCGGGATCAGCCCCAGCATTTT. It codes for CAWSVGPRDQPQHF.

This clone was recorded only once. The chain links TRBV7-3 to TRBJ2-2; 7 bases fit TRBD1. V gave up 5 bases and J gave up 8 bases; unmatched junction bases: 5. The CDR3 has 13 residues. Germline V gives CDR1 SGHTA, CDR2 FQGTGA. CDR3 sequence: CASSDRVRGELFF. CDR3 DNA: TGTGCCAGCAGCGACAGGGTCAGGGGGGAGCTGTTTTTT.

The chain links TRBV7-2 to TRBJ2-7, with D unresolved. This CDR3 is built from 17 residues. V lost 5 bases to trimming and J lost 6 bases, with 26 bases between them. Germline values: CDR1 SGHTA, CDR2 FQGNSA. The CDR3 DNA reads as TGTGCCAGCAGCGTCAAATGGTTGGAGACTGTCTCCACCGAGCAGTACTTC. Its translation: CASSVKWLETVSTEQYF.

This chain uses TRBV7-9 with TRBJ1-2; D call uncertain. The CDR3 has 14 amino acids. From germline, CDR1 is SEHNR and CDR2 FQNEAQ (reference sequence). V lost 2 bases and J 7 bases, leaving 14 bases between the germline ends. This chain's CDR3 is CASSLSKVEGGYTF. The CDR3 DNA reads TGTGCCAGCAGCTTAAGTAAGGTAGAAGGTGGCTACACCTTC. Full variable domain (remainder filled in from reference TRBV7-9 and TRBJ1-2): DTGVSQNPRHKITKRGQNVTFRCDPISEHNRLYWYRQTLGQGPEFLTYFQNEAQLEKSRLLSDRFSAERPKGSFSTLEIQRTEQGDSAMYLCASSLSKVEGGYTFGSGTRLTVV.

Here the CDR3 DNA reads TGTGCCAGCAGCCCTTTTAAGACAACGACCCAGCCCCAGCATTTT. Amino acid sequence: CASSPFKTTTQPQHF. The chain has TRBV7-2 and TRBJ1-5; D ambiguous. V lost 5 bases, J lost 7 bases, and 18 bases lay in between. The germline V gene encodes CDR1 SGHTA and CDR2 FQGNSA. The CDR3 spans 15 residues.

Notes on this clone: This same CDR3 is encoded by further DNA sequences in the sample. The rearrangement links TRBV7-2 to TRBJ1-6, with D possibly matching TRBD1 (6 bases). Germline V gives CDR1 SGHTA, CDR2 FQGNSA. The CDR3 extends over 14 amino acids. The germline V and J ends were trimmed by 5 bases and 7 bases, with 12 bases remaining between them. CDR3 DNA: TGTGCCAGCAGCCCGGGGGGGGGCAATTCACCCCTCCACTTT. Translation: CASSPGGGNSPLHF.

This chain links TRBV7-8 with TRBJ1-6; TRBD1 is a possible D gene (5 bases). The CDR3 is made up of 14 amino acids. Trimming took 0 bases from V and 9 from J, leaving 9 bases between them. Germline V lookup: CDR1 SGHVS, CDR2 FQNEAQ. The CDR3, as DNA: TGTGCCAGCAGCTTAGCGCTAACAGGTTCACCCCTCCACTTT. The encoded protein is CASSLALTGSPLHF.

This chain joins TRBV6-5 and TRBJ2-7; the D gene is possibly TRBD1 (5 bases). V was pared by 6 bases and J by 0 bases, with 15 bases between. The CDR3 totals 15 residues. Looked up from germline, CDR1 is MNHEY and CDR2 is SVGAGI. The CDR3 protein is CASSPTGPSSYEQYF. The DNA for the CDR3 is TGTGCCAGCAGCCCTACAGGCCCGTCCTCCTACGAGCAGTACTTC.

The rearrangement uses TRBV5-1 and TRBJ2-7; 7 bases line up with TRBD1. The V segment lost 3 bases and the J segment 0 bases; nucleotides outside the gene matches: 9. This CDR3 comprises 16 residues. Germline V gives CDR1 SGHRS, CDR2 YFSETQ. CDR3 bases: TGCGCCAGCAGCTACGGGGTTTCAGGGGGCTCCTACGAGCAGTACTTC. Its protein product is CASSYGVSGGSYEQYF.

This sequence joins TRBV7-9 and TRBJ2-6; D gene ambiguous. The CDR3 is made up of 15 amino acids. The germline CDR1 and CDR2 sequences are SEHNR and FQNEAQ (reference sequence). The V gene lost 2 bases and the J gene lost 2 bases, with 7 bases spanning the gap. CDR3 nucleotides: TGTGCCAGCAGCTTACAGGTTCCTGGGGCCAACGTCCTGACTTTC. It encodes CASSLQVPGANVLTF.

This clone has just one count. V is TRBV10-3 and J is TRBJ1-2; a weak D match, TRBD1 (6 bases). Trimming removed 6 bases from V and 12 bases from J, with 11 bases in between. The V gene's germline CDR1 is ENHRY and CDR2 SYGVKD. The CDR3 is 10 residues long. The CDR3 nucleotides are TGTGCCATCAGGCACAGGGAGGACACCTTC. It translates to CAIRHREDTF.